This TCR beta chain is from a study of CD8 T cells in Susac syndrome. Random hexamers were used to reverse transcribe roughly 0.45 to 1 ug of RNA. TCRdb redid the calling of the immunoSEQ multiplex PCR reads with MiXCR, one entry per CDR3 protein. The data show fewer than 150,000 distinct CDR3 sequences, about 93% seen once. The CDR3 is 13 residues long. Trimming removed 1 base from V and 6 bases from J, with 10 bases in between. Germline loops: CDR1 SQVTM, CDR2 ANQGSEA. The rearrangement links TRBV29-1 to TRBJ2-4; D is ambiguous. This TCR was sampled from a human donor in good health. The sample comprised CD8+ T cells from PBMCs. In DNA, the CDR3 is TGCAGCGTTGAAGGGGCCTCGGGAAACATTCAGTACTTC. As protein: CSVEGASGNIQYF.